The source of this T cell receptor beta chain is a study of T cell changes during pregnancy in multiple sclerosis. Generated by immunoSEQ multiplex PCR, the TCRdb table keeps only in-frame clones and is missing some. The table lists more than 50,000 clones, about 90% of them singletons. Sequencing was performed on CD4+ T cells from peripheral blood mononuclear cells, taken after pregnancy. This TCR derives from a female donor in good health, enrolled as a control in a pregnancy study.

CDR3 DNA: TGTGCCAGTGGGGAGGACCCACCCCGGGGGCAGTACTTC. This encodes CASGEDPPRGQYF. This rearrangement joins TRBV19 to TRBJ2-7; D may be TRBD2 (6 bases). CDR1 and CDR2 from the germline V gene are LNHDA and SQIVND (reference sequence). The CDR3 totals 13 residues. V lost 8 bases and J 9 bases, leaving 20 bases between the germline ends.